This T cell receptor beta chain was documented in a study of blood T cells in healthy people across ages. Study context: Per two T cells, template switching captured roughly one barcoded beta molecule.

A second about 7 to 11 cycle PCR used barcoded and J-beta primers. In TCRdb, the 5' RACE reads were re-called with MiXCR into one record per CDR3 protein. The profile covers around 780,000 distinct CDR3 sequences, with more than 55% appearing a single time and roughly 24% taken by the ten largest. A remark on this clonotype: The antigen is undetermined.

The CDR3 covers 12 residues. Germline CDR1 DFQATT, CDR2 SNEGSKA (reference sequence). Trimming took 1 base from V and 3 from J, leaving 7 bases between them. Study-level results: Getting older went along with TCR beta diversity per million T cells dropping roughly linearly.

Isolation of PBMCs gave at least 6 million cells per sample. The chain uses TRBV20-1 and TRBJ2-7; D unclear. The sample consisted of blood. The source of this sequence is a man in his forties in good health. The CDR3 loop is CSARGLNYEQYF. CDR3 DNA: TGCAGTGCTAGAGGACTTAACTACGAGCAGTACTTC.